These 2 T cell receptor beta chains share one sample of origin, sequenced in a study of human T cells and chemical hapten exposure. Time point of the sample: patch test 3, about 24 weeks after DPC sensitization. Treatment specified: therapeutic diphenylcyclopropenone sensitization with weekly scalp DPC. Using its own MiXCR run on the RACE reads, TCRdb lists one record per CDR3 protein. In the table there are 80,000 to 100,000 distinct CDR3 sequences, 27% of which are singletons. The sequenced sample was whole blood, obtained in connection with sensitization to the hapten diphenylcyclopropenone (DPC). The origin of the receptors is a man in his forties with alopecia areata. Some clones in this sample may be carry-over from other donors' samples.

The CDR3 loop reads CASSSLPGTGELFF. CDR3 DNA sequence: TGTGCCAGCAGCTCCCTCCCAGGGACTGGGGAGCTGTTTTTT. The chain has TRBV12-3 or TRBV12-4 and TRBJ2-2; tentative D call: TRBD2 (6 bases). V was clipped by 6 bases and J by 8 bases, with 16 bases between them. This CDR3 has 14 residues.

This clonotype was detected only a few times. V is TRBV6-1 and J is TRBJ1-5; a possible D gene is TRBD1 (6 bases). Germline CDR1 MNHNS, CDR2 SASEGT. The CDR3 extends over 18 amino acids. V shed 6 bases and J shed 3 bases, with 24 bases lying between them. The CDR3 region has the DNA TGTGCCAGCAGCGAAAAAGGTATGACAGGAGGGGACAATCAGCCCCAGCATTTT. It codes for CASSEKGMTGGDNQPQHF.